This T cell receptor beta chain is from a study of monozygotic twins with inflammatory bowel disease. This CDR3 is built from 12 residues. Study results and limitations: Backing was not found for a single strong signal or clonotype associated with IBD.

Reanalyzing the 5' RACE reads, TCRdb keeps one entry per CDR3 protein, without DNA. Its table lists about 380,000 distinct CDR3 sequences. As to this clonotype: The target antigen is unknown.

The chain couples TRBV12-3 or TRBV12-4 to TRBJ1-6. The sequenced sample was blood. This TCR was sampled from a human donor with ulcerative colitis or Crohn's disease, or a healthy co-twin of an affected twin (not recorded which). CDR3 sequence: CASSPSGSPLHF.